The 14 T cell receptor beta chains presented below share a single source sample, sequenced in a study of T cells after yellow fever vaccination. TCRdb reprocessed the 5' RACE reads via MiXCR and lists one record per CDR3 protein. The sample lists 300,000 to 350,000 distinct CDR3 sequences; roughly 4.3% were seen once. The input for sequencing was PBMCs, taken 5 days after the yellow fever booster vaccination. The receptors shown here come from a man between 18 and 35 years old who received the YFV17D yellow fever vaccine.

This clonotype was detected ten times or more. V and J are TRBV7-2 and TRBJ1-3; 9 bases align to TRBD1. This CDR3 is built from 16 residues. Germline V lookup: CDR1 SGHTA, CDR2 FQGNSA. V was pared by 5 bases and J by 4 bases, with 9 bases of the junction left unmatched. As DNA, the CDR3 is TGTGCCAGCAGCCAATCTCCGGGACAGGGAGGAAACACCATATATTTT. It specifies CASSQSPGQGGNTIYF. Full variable domain (missing parts from reference TRBV7-2 and TRBJ1-3): GAGVSQSPSNKVTEKGKDVELRCDPISGHTALYWYRQSLGQGLEFLIYFQGNSAPDKSGLPSDRFSAERTGGSVSTLTIQRTQQEDSAVYLCASSQSPGQGGNTIYFGEGSWLTVV.

This clonotype has at least ten counts. This chain's CDR3 is CSVERVNEKLFF. The CDR3, as DNA: TGCAGCGTTGAGAGGGTTAATGAAAAACTGTTTTTT. The genes are TRBV29-1 and TRBJ1-4, with D unclear. CDR3 length equals 12 residues. V gave up 3 bases and J gave up 4 bases, with 6 bases separating them. Germline values: CDR1 SQVTM, CDR2 ANQGSEA. Variable domain in full (rest from reference TRBV29-1 and TRBJ1-4): SAVISQKPSRDICQRGTSLTIQCQVDSQVTMMFWYRQQPGQSLTLIATANQGSEATYESGFVIDKFPISRPNLTFSTLTVSNMSPEDSSIYLCSVERVNEKLFFGSGTQLSVL.

In this sample, this clonotype turned up a few times. The V call is TRBV12-3 or TRBV12-4, the J call TRBJ2-7; D not certain. Trimming stripped 5 bases from V and 1 base from J, with 21 bases between. The CDR3 is 17 amino acids. CDR3 in amino acids: CASSTSLHLGGSYEQYF. CDR3 DNA: TGTGCCAGCAGTACGTCCCTCCACCTCGGTGGGTCCTACGAGCAGTACTTC.

This chain connects TRBV20-1 to TRBJ2-1; 8 bases map to TRBD2. Germline trimming cut 1 base from V and 7 bases from J; bases unmatched to any gene: 9. CDR3 length: 15 residues. Germline loops: CDR1 DFQATT, CDR2 SNEGSKA (reference sequence). CDR3 coding DNA: TGCAGTGCTAGAGTCCCCCGACTAGCGAGGAATGAGCAGTTCTTC. Protein sequence: CSARVPRLARNEQFF.

This sequence joins TRBV6-5 and TRBJ1-1; D remains ambiguous. CDR1 and CDR2 from the germline V gene are MNHEY and SVGAGI. Trimming took off 0 bases at V and 11 bases at J, with 7 bases between the two ends. The CDR3 spans 11 residues. CDR3 DNA sequence: TGTGCCAGCAGTTACTCGAATAGGGCTTTCTTT. It codes for CASSYSNRAFF.

This clonotype turned up a few times. The CDR3 bases are TGTGCCAGCAGCTTTGGACTTTTCACAGATACGCAGTATTTT. It is translated as CASSFGLFTDTQYF. The rearrangement links TRBV7-2 to TRBJ2-3; D perhaps matches TRBD2 (5 bases). The germline CDR1 and CDR2 sequences are SGHTA and FQGNSA. V lost 3 bases and J lost 2, with 9 bases in between. The CDR3 sequence is 14 residues long. Using reference TRBV7-2 and TRBJ2-3 for the parts outside the CDR3, the full variable domain is GAGVSQSPSNKVTEKGKDVELRCDPISGHTALYWYRQSLGQGLEFLIYFQGNSAPDKSGLPSDRFSAERTGGSVSTLTIQRTQQEDSAVYLCASSFGLFTDTQYFGPGTRLTVL.

To note about this clonotype: A junction boundary mismatches the germline segment, possibly from a read error. This rearrangement joins TRBV20-1 to TRBJ2-1; weak D call: TRBD2 (5 bases). Germline CDR1 reads DFQATT; CDR2 reads SNEGSKA (reference sequence). CDR3 size: 13 residues. The CDR3 reads CSAQRSLYTEQFF. The CDR3 region has the DNA TGCAGTGCACAGCGGTCACTTTACACTGAGCAGTTCTTC.

This clonotype came up many times. The genes are TRBV5-1 and TRBJ2-1; tentatively, D is TRBD1 (6 bases). The CDR3 spans 13 residues. V was shortened by 2 bases and J by 6 bases, with 9 bases between the two germline ends. Germline CDR1 reads SGHRS; CDR2 reads YFSETQ. Here the CDR3 DNA reads TGCGCCAGCAGCTTCACAGGGTTCAATGAGCAGTTCTTC. Amino acids: CASSFTGFNEQFF.

The chain couples TRBV7-9 to TRBJ2-1, with D tentatively TRBD2 (7 bases). V was shortened by 1 base and J by 2 bases, with 12 bases between the two germline ends. Germline CDR1 SEHNR, CDR2 FQNEAQ (reference sequence). CDR3 length equals 16 residues. CDR3 bases: TGTGCCAGCAGCTTAGTGGGGGGGGCGGCCTACAATGAGCAGTTCTTC. This gives the protein CASSLVGGAAYNEQFF.

Details on this clonotype: This may be a read error: a much more frequent sequence differs by one nucleotide. The CDR3: CASSQAGSFNQPQHF. CDR3 DNA: TGTGCCAGCAGCCAAGCTGGCAGTTTCAATCAGCCCCAGCATTTT. This chain joins TRBV4-2 and TRBJ1-5; D is unclear. V was trimmed by 1 base and J by 3 bases, leaving 10 bases between them. Germline V gene sequence: CDR1 LGHNA, CDR2 YNFKEQ. The CDR3 loop spans 15 amino acids.

The gene calls are TRBV7-2 and TRBJ2-6; 8 bases match TRBD1. The junction had 4 bases not matched to a gene; V was cut back by 1 base and J by 2 bases. In germline, CDR1 is SGHTA, CDR2 FQGNSA. CDR3 length: 17 residues. CDR3 sequence: CASSLVGTGTGANVLTF. CDR3 in DNA: TGTGCCAGCAGCTTAGTCGGGACAGGTACTGGGGCCAACGTCCTGACTTTC.

This clonotype turned up a few times. V is TRBV21-1 and J is TRBJ2-2. TRBV21-1 has pseudogene status. This CDR3 region has 14 residues. In DNA form, the CDR3 reads TGTGCCAGCAGCCATCTCCGGTGCGCCGGGGAGCTGTTTTTT. As protein: CASSHLRCAGELFF.

This clonotype was counted between two and nine times. The chain combines TRBV9 with TRBJ2-7; 7 positions match TRBD2. From germline, CDR1 is SGDLS and CDR2 YYNGEE. The CDR3 sequence is 16 residues long. Unmatched junction bases numbered 12, after V lost 3 bases and J lost 3 bases. CDR3 in amino acids: CASSGFPAGPIYEQYF. The CDR3 DNA is TGTGCCAGCAGCGGATTCCCAGCGGGGCCGATCTACGAGCAGTACTTC.

The rearrangement joins TRBV4-1 to TRBJ2-7, with D perhaps being TRBD1 or TRBD2 (5 bases each). Germline assignment: CDR1 MGHRA and CDR2 YSYEKL. This CDR3 spans 14 amino acids. V was shortened by 4 bases and J by 6 bases, with 16 bases between the two germline ends. The CDR3 DNA sequence: TGCGCCAGCAGCCTCCTAAGGGGCGAGGGCGAGCAGTACTTC. Protein sequence: CASSLLRGEGEQYF.